This TCR beta chain was identified during a study of identifying expanded T cells in peripheral blood. Some clones are missing from TCRdb's copy, which holds only in-frame ones; the method was immunoSEQ multiplex PCR. The repertoire holds 70,000 or so clones, with roughly 90% as singletons. From germline, CDR1 is MNHNS and CDR2 SASEGT. The CDR3 extends over 13 amino acids. The V and J ends lost 4 bases and 7 bases respectively, with 10 bases between them. The genes are TRBV6-1 and TRBJ2-2; D may correspond to TRBD1 or TRBD2 (5 bases each). This TCR was sampled from a person between 18 and 70 years old in good health. Source material: blood. CDR3 nucleotides: TGTGCCAGCAGTGCAGTGGGGGACGGGGAGCTGTTTTTT. It yields the protein CASSAVGDGELFF.